This TCR beta chain appears in the sequencing data of a study of T-cell memory formation after mild COVID-19. The study, taken as a whole, reports: Clones contracting day 15 to 85 were balanced CD4/CD8; later expanders leaned CD4+. Among CD4+ contracting clones, most were CM and EM, and CD8+ ones EMRA.

V was cut by 7 bases and J by 0 bases, with 12 bases left in between. Germline V gene lookup returns CDR1 MNHEY and CDR2 SVGAGI. This CDR3 comprises 15 residues. This clonotype was counted only a few times. The antigen remains unidentified. In TCRdb, the 5' RACE reads were re-called with MiXCR into one record per CDR3 protein. The sample has 200,000 or so distinct CDR3 sequences, approximately 20% seen once. The TCR comes from an adult woman who had mild COVID-19 (a few samples of this study predate the infection). Cell type and time point are not known. The specimen sequenced was PBMCs or a T cell subset sorted from them (not recorded which). The rearrangement links TRBV6-5 to TRBJ2-2; TRBD1 is a possible D gene (6 bases). The CDR3 loop is CASTPRQANTGELFF. CDR3 sequence (DNA): TGTGCCAGCACTCCCCGACAGGCGAACACCGGGGAGCTGTTTTTT.